Each of the 16 T cell receptor beta chains below was sequenced from the same sample in a study of OX40 agonist ivuxolimab in advanced cancers. Assay: immunoSEQ multiplex PCR; the TCRdb copy retains only in-frame clones and omits some. The sample has 65,000 to 80,000 clones, roughly 80% seen once. Sequencing was performed on CD4+ or CD8+ T cells sorted from blood, taken in a trial of the OX40 agonist ivuxolimab. These receptors originate from an adult with an advanced solid tumor such as melanoma, head and neck, liver or kidney cancer.

The J gene is TRBJ1-2, the V gene TRBV6-5; 7 bases align to TRBD1. CDR3 length: 14 residues. V shed 6 bases and J 6 bases; nucleotides not matched to a gene: 10. In germline, CDR1 is MNHEY, CDR2 SVGAGI. CDR3 in DNA: TGTGCCAGCAGAAGCGCTGACAGGGTTGATGGCTACACCTTC. It yields the protein CASRSADRVDGYTF.

The rearrangement joins TRBV7-8 to TRBJ1-5, with TRBD1 as a possible D gene (6 bases). The V end was cut by 2 bases, the J end by 11 bases, with 13 bases between. The CDR3 has 13 residues. CDR1 is SGHVS and CDR2 is FQNEAQ in the germline V gene. The CDR3 is CASSLKGVGTQHF. CDR3 DNA sequence: TGTGCCAGCAGCTTAAAGGGGGTGGGAACCCAGCATTTT.

The V and J genes are TRBV10-3 and TRBJ1-1; 8 bases are a match to TRBD1. J was trimmed by 3 bases and V by 6 bases; bases with no gene match: 9. Germline assignment: CDR1 ENHRY and CDR2 SYGVKD. The CDR3 has 15 amino acids. The CDR3 loop is CAISPTGQGHTEAFF. CDR3 nucleotides: TGTGCCATCAGCCCCACAGGACAGGGCCACACTGAAGCTTTCTTT.

Only a few counts were recorded for this clone. The chain links TRBV7-2 to TRBJ1-1, with D possibly matching TRBD1 (5 bases). V was trimmed by 5 bases and J by 7 bases, leaving 14 bases between them. The CDR3 runs 13 residues. Germline loops: CDR1 SGHTA, CDR2 FQGNSA. This chain's CDR3 is CASSPLSGDEAFF. DNA for the CDR3: TGTGCCAGCAGCCCGCTTTCGGGGGATGAAGCTTTCTTT.

The chain is built from TRBV21-1 and TRBJ2-7; the table's TRBD1 call for D was not verified on the DNA. TRBV21-1 is listed as a pseudogene. This CDR3 region has 15 residues. Here the CDR3 reads CASSRTGQGDYEQYF. As DNA, the CDR3 is TGTGCCAGCTCCAGAACCGGACAGGGGGACTACGAGCAGTACTTC.

The chain uses TRBV5-1 and TRBJ2-3; the D is unclear. The CDR3 has 12 amino acids. Germline V lookup: CDR1 SGHRS, CDR2 YFSETQ. Trimming pared 4 bases from V and 4 bases from J, leaving 7 bases between. This CDR3 reads CASSPPSDTQYF. CDR3 DNA sequence: TGCGCCAGCAGCCCCCCTTCAGATACGCAGTATTTT.

This chain connects TRBV28 to TRBJ1-5; TRBD1 matches 8 bases. This CDR3 contains 16 residues. Germline trimming cut 3 bases from V and 3 bases from J; bases unmatched to any gene: 7. CDR1 is MDHEN, CDR2 SYDVKM, per germline. The chain's CDR3 is CASSFGTTGANQPQHF. CDR3 DNA sequence: TGTGCCAGCAGTTTCGGAACGACAGGGGCCAATCAGCCCCAGCATTTT.

V gene TRBV6-1 combines with J gene TRBJ1-5; weak D call: TRBD1 (5 bases). The germline V gene encodes CDR1 MNHNS and CDR2 SASEGT. V lost 4 bases, J lost 4 bases, and 14 bases lay in between. This CDR3 has 15 residues. Here the CDR3 DNA reads TGTGCCAGCAGTGCCCTGACAGTTAAAAATCAGCCCCAGCATTTT. Protein: CASSALTVKNQPQHF.

The V and J genes are TRBV7-6 and TRBJ2-3, with TRBD2 matching 13 bases. In germline, CDR1 is SGHVS, CDR2 FNYEAQ. This CDR3 comprises 16 residues. Trimming took 5 bases from V and 2 from J; bases not matched to a gene: 4. CDR3 DNA sequence: TGTGCCAGCAGCCTACTAGCGGGAGGGGTCACAGATACGCAGTATTTT. It is translated as CASSLLAGGVTDTQYF.

V is TRBV7-3 and J is TRBJ2-2; D is possibly TRBD1 (5 bases). From germline, CDR1 is SGHTA and CDR2 FQGTGA. The CDR3 is made up of 14 amino acids. The ends were cut back, 3 bases at V and 5 bases at J, with 10 bases in the middle. The DNA for the CDR3 is TGTGCCAGCAGCTTTGCAGGGCATACCGGGGAGCTGTTTTTT. Translated, it gives CASSFAGHTGELFF.

The rearrangement uses TRBV15 and TRBJ2-5; TRBD2 matches at 7 bases. V gave up 3 bases and J gave up 5 bases; unmatched junction bases: 9. The CDR3 is made up of 15 amino acids. CDR1 LNHNV and CDR2 YYDKDF come from the germline V gene (reference sequence). The CDR3 DNA is TGTGCCACCAGCAGGAGTGGGGGGGTGGAGGAGACCCAGTACTTC. This translates into CATSRSGGVEETQYF.

The chain uses TRBV19 and TRBJ1-6; D gene ambiguous. Germline values: CDR1 LNHDA, CDR2 SQIVND (reference sequence). Trimming pared 6 bases from V and 6 bases from J, leaving 15 bases between. The CDR3 totals 15 residues. The CDR3 is CASRSRETGNSPLHF. In DNA, the CDR3 is TGTGCCAGTAGGTCTAGGGAAACGGGTAATTCACCCCTCCACTTT.

V gene TRBV9 combines with J gene TRBJ1-2; 10 bases align to TRBD1. Germline assignment: CDR1 SGDLS and CDR2 YYNGEE. Trimming took 2 bases from V and 7 from J; bases not matched to a gene: 8. The CDR3 sequence is 15 residues long. CDR3 in DNA: TGTGCCAGCAGCGTCGGGAGGGGGACAGGGGCTGGCTACACCTTC. It yields the protein CASSVGRGTGAGYTF.

The chain links TRBV6-6 to TRBJ2-1; TRBD1 matches at 7 bases. The CDR3 consists of 15 residues. V dropped 2 bases and J dropped 5; count of bases not matched to a gene: 6. Germline CDR1 and CDR2: MNHNY and SVGAGI (reference sequence). The CDR3 DNA reads as TGTGCCAGCAGTTACGGTAGGGGGCTAAACAATGAGCAGTTCTTC. This translates into CASSYGRGLNNEQFF.

The rearrangement links TRBV5-1 to TRBJ2-2, with D tentatively TRBD2 (7 bases). This CDR3 comprises 14 residues. In germline, CDR1 is SGHRS, CDR2 YFSETQ. V was pared by 5 bases and J by 6 bases, with 14 bases between. CDR3 in amino acids: CASSTWGGPGELFF. The CDR3 nucleotides are TGCGCCAGCAGTACCTGGGGGGGCCCCGGGGAGCTGTTTTTT. The variable domain in full, with the rest retrieved from reference TRBV5-1 and TRBJ2-2, is KAGVTQTPRYLIKTRGQQVTLSCSPISGHRSVSWYQQTPGQGLQFLFEYFSETQRNKGNFPGRFSGRQFSNSRSEMNVSTLELGDSALYLCASSTWGGPGELFFGEGSRLTVL.

In this sample, this clone turned up a few times. The chain combines TRBV10-2 with TRBJ2-7; 7 nucleotides agree with TRBD2. Per the germline V gene, CDR1 is WSHSY and CDR2 is SAAADI. This CDR3 spans 16 amino acids. After removal of 2 bases from V and 7 bases from J, the junction contained 14 bases not matched to a gene. The DNA of the CDR3 is TGCGCCAGCAGTGAGATCGGGGGAGGGCCGGTATGGGAGCAGTACTTC. This translates into CASSEIGGGPVWEQYF.